This paragraph reports one T cell receptor beta chain. Its antigen is as yet unknown. The source of the sample is a study of Ad26.COV2.S vaccination and SARS-CoV-2 variants. About the research overall: Of the COV1001 trial arms, the Ad26.COV2.S arm included the donor. By the intramuscular route, Ad26.COV2.S was given once, or twice 56 days apart. Study outcomes and limitations: Vaccine and placebo groups showed comparable non-spike TCR breadth. Spike-specific CD8+ and CD4+ T cell responses reportedly showed substantial breadth after vaccination.

The CDR3 totals 13 residues. Trimming took off 6 bases at V and 4 bases at J, with 13 bases between the two ends. CDR1 and CDR2 (germline): GTSNPN, SVGIG (reference sequence). The treatment: 19 received Ad26.COV2.S at low or high dose, single or two shots; 5 received placebo; per-sample allocation not given. Each sample was drawn 63 days after the first injection (of vaccine or placebo). TCRdb's table, derived via immunoSEQ multiplex PCR, lists solely in-frame clones and lacks some. Altogether 300,000 to 400,000 clones are present, approximately 90% being singletons, with the ten largest covering 5%.

This sequence was found in a person aged 18-60 years who received the Ad26.COV2.S COVID-19 vaccine or a placebo. The chain links TRBV30 to TRBJ2-1, with D perhaps TRBD2 (6 bases). Sequenced material: peripheral blood, taken in a trial of Ad26.COV2.S vaccine versus placebo. The CDR3, as DNA: TGTGCCTGCTGGGAGGCGGCTTACAATGAGCAGTTCTTC. Its translation: CACWEAAYNEQFF.